Below, 6 T cell receptor beta chains from the same sample are listed, as sequenced in a study of T cell changes during pregnancy in multiple sclerosis. Repertoires were generated with immunoSEQ multiplex PCR, while TCRdb's copy carries only in-frame clones and drops some. The sample contains roughly 69,000 clones, over 75% of which appear only once. Sequencing used CD4+ T cells from peripheral blood mononuclear cells, obtained in the third trimester of pregnancy. Receptors were obtained from a female donor in good health, enrolled as a control in a pregnancy study.

The chain combines TRBV5-1 with TRBJ2-3; 11 bases match TRBD1. The CDR3 is 15 residues long. CDR1 is SGHRS, CDR2 YFSETQ, per germline. With V trimmed by 0 bases and J by 11 bases, 8 bases remained unmatched. The DNA of the CDR3 is TGCGCCAGCAGCTTGGCCGGGACAGGGGGGATACGGCAGTATTTT. Its protein is CASSLAGTGGIRQYF.

The V gene is TRBV19, the J gene TRBJ2-3; D unclear. Trimming pared 3 bases from V and 0 bases from J, leaving 13 bases between. Germline values: CDR1 LNHDA, CDR2 SQIVND (reference sequence). CDR3 length equals 16 residues. CDR3 amino acids: CASSMWSGSSTDTQYF. CDR3 bases: TGTGCCAGTAGTATGTGGTCCGGTTCTAGCACAGATACGCAGTATTTT.

This clone came up once. This chain links TRBV19 with TRBJ1-2, with 7 positions matching TRBD1. The CDR3 totals 13 residues. Germline lookup yields CDR1 LNHDA and CDR2 SQIVND (reference sequence). Trimming cost V 3 bases and J 4 bases; bases outside gene matches: 2. CDR3 in amino acids: CASSMEGAYGYTF. In DNA form, the CDR3 reads TGTGCCAGTAGTATGGAGGGGGCCTATGGCTACACCTTC.

The chain has TRBV11-3 and TRBJ2-7; D perhaps matches TRBD1 (6 bases). This CDR3 is built from 13 residues. CDR1 is SGHNT, CDR2 YENEEA, per germline. V lost 4 bases, J lost 5 bases, and 12 bases lay in between. CDR3 in amino acids: CASSSNSGDEQYF. CDR3 DNA: TGTGCCAGCAGCTCAAACTCAGGGGACGAGCAGTACTTC.

The rearrangement links TRBV6-6 to TRBJ1-4; a possible D gene is TRBD1 (6 bases). The CDR3 runs 15 residues. The germline V gene encodes CDR1 MNHNY and CDR2 SVGAGI (reference sequence). V lost 7 bases and J 0 bases, leaving 12 bases between the germline ends. The CDR3 sequence: CASTRTATTNEKLFF. DNA for the CDR3: TGTGCCAGCACCCGGACAGCCACAACTAATGAAAAACTGTTTTTT.

This sequence joins TRBV7-2 and TRBJ2-5, with TRBD2 matching 8 bases. The CDR3 has 15 residues. V was clipped by 1 base and J by 2 bases; unmatched bases: 3. The V gene's germline CDR1 is SGHTA and CDR2 FQGNSA. The CDR3 nucleotides read TGTGCCAGCAGCTTAGTAGCGGGACAACAAGAGACCCAGTACTTC. Protein: CASSLVAGQQETQYF.